This T cell receptor (beta chain) was sequenced during a study of chemoradiotherapy in HPV16-positive cancers. Data came from immunoSEQ multiplex PCR; TCRdb stores just in-frame clones and leaves some out. This table holds 12,000 or so clones, around 86% found once. The V gene's germline CDR1 is SGHTA and CDR2 FQGNSA. V trimming: 5 bases; J trimming: 7 bases; junction bases outside the gene matches: 8. The CDR3 contains 15 residues. The V and J genes are TRBV7-2 and TRBJ1-4, with 9 bases aligning to TRBD1. The specimen comprised blood, sampled from a patient who underwent chemoradiotherapy. The sequence derives from a human donor with HPV-associated anogenital cancer. The CDR3 sequence: CASSGDGTGSEKLFF. CDR3 DNA sequence: TGTGCCAGCAGCGGAGACGGGACAGGGTCTGAAAAACTGTTTTTT.